This is a list of T cell receptor beta chains from one sample in a study of T cell responses to AZD1222 COVID-19 vaccine. Produced via immunoSEQ multiplex PCR; TCRdb's table is partial and in-frame only. The repertoire holds about 130,000 clones, with approximately 92% as singletons. The sequenced sample was peripheral blood, obtained 28 days after the second AZD1222 dose. Receptors originate from an adult who received the AZD1222 COVID-19 vaccine. CDR3s include the opening cysteine and the closing phenylalanine or tryptophan. Each record gives: V gene, J gene, clone size, CDR3 protein. Clone size is stated in some rows and not others, as once, few, many or a class when expanded.

V gene: TRBV3-1/TRBV3-2; J gene: TRBJ1-2; clone size: -; CDR3 protein: CASSRPAGTGTERKIGYTF
V gene: TRBV9; J gene: TRBJ1-4; clone size: -; CDR3 protein: CALWHNEKLFF
V gene: TRBV27; J gene: TRBJ2-7; clone size: -; CDR3 protein: CASSSPTSGRGYEQYF
V gene: TRBV7-2; J gene: TRBJ1-1; clone size: -; CDR3 protein: CASSLGHGSTEAFF
V gene: TRBV28; J gene: TRBJ2-2; clone size: -; CDR3 protein: CATTGGGYTGELFF
V gene: TRBV28; J gene: TRBJ2-6; clone size: -; CDR3 protein: CASGVISGANVLTF
V gene: TRBV5-3; J gene: TRBJ1-1; clone size: -; CDR3 protein: CARSLESENTEAFF
V gene: TRBV19; J gene: TRBJ2-3; clone size: -; CDR3 protein: CASSIELAETDTQYF
V gene: TRBV11-2; J gene: TRBJ2-1; clone size: -; CDR3 protein: CASSLDYASGRAYYNEQFF
V gene: TRBV9; J gene: TRBJ2-7; clone size: -; CDR3 protein: CASSLGGTTDYEQYF
V gene: TRBV5-1; J gene: TRBJ2-5; clone size: -; CDR3 protein: CASSQSPTSGRETQYF
V gene: TRBV14; J gene: TRBJ2-7; clone size: -; CDR3 protein: CASSQGTGAYEQYF
V gene: TRBV6-2/TRBV6-3; J gene: TRBJ2-4; clone size: -; CDR3 protein: CASSSSTRDGVGIKNIQYF
V gene: TRBV19; J gene: TRBJ1-2; clone size: -; CDR3 protein: CASSRGEYGYTF
V gene: TRBV6-2/TRBV6-3; J gene: TRBJ2-2; clone size: once; CDR3 protein: CASSYRQNTGELFF
V gene: TRBV28; J gene: TRBJ1-3; clone size: -; CDR3 protein: CASSFYTGGAGNTIYF
V gene: TRBV6-6; J gene: TRBJ1-1; clone size: -; CDR3 protein: CASSPRQDLRAFF
V gene: TRBV28; J gene: TRBJ2-2; clone size: -; CDR3 protein: CASSSGVAGELFF
V gene: TRBV19; J gene: TRBJ2-1; clone size: -; CDR3 protein: CASSIDGSGRAYNEQFF
V gene: TRBV27; J gene: TRBJ1-2; clone size: -; CDR3 protein: CASSNRGLYGYTF
V gene: TRBV21-1; J gene: TRBJ2-7; clone size: -; CDR3 protein: CASSKFETGSYEQYF
V gene: TRBV7-3; J gene: TRBJ2-3; clone size: -; CDR3 protein: CASSLIPTGTDTQYF
V gene: TRBV4-3; J gene: TRBJ1-4; clone size: once; CDR3 protein: CASSQGGPFFPLFF
V gene: TRBV19; J gene: TRBJ1-1; clone size: -; CDR3 protein: CASSTPGEATEAFF
V gene: TRBV4-3; J gene: TRBJ2-7; clone size: once; CDR3 protein: CASSQDWGLAPSYEQYF
V gene: TRBV13; J gene: TRBJ1-6; clone size: -; CDR3 protein: CASSSGLPLSNNSPLHF
V gene: TRBV19; J gene: TRBJ2-3; clone size: -; CDR3 protein: CASRDLTSTDTQYF